This T cell receptor beta chain emerged from a study of OX40 agonist ivuxolimab in advanced cancers. Sequenced by immunoSEQ multiplex PCR; TCRdb stores in-frame clones only, minus some. In the table there are about 74,000 clones, around 80% of which are singletons. This CDR3 comprises 13 residues. Germline assignment: CDR1 SGDLS and CDR2 YYNGEE. Trimming pared 4 bases from V and 1 base from J, leaving 8 bases between. The V and J genes are TRBV9 and TRBJ1-1; D ambiguous. Sequencing used CD4+ or CD8+ T cells sorted from blood, obtained in a trial of the OX40 agonist ivuxolimab. This receptor was obtained from an adult with an advanced solid tumor such as melanoma, head and neck, liver or kidney cancer. CDR3 residues: CASSPHANTEAFF. The CDR3 nucleotides are TGTGCCAGCAGCCCTCATGCGAACACTGAAGCTTTCTTT.